The rows below give T cell receptor beta chains drawn from one sample of a study of T-cell memory formation after mild COVID-19. MiXCR, applied by TCRdb to the 5' RACE reads, yields one record per CDR3 protein. Here the sample spans some 200,000 distinct CDR3 sequences, just over 9.5% being singletons. Sequences were obtained from PBMCs or a T cell subset sorted from them (not recorded which). These receptors originate from a man aged 18 to 35 who had mild COVID-19 (a few samples of this study predate the infection). Cell type and time point are not known. The CDR3 runs from the conserved cysteine through the conserved F or W. D genes are given only for firm matches. The size of a clone is reported for some rows only, either as once, few or many, or as a class for expanded clones.

>many|NA|TRBV27
CASKRHLDSNEQFF
>NA|NA|TRBV4-3
CASSLGHPNTEAFF
>medium-sized|NA|TRBV6-2/TRBV6-3
CASWTLANYGYTF
>NA|NA|TRBV4-3
CASSPRLMAGGSNEQFF
>NA|TRBD1|TRBV2
CASTHPRGQGSDTQYF
>NA|TRBD2|TRBV6-1
CASSGRTSGQETQYF
>few|TRBD1|TRBV29-1
CSVDFYRGGGYTF
>NA|NA|TRBV12-3/TRBV12-4
CASSLRVGEQPQHF
>NA|NA|TRBV12-3/TRBV12-4
CASSLAWGTEAFF
>few|NA|TRBV6-5
CASRSTGRNTEAFF
>NA|TRBD1|TRBV11-2
CASARGLEADGYTF
>NA|NA|TRBV12-3/TRBV12-4
CASSLDSENYGYTF
>few|NA|TRBV7-9
CASGRYVGPKSSGYTF
>many|NA|TRBV5-1
CASSPQGRVQETQYF
>few|TRBD2|TRBV5-6
CASSVRDYHAF
>few|NA|TRBV3-1
CASSPRRAREQYF
>NA|NA|TRBV7-2
CASSLAPSYNEQFF
>few|NA|TRBV5-1
CASSPREGNYNSPLHF
>many|TRBD2|TRBV7-2
CASSLEAGGYNEQFF
>few|NA|TRBV20-1
CSEISGTQETQYF
>few|NA|TRBV4-3
CASSQDWLSSGNTIYF
>few|TRBD1|TRBV11-2
CASTSWTGMAGELFF
>many|TRBD1|TRBV20-1
CSASSGTGRDIQYF
>many|NA|TRBV2
CASSEAGGYTF
>NA|NA|TRBV30
CAWSVLAPGQYF
>many|NA|TRBV4-3
CASSHDRATDTQYF
>many|NA|TRBV11-3
CASSPRTSTDTQYF
>many|TRBD2|TRBV5-4
CASSLARGGPNTQYF
>NA|NA|TRBV5-1
CASSLTGDTGELFF
>few|NA|TRBV3-1
CASSQATYYGYTF
>few|NA|TRBV19
CASSDSGTVTYEQYF
>NA|TRBD1|TRBV6-6
CASSRGGQAQETQYF
>few|NA|TRBV5-1
CASSFAGDGNTIYF
>few|NA|TRBV5-1
CASRLRQPTYNEQFF
>few|TRBD1|TRBV6-2/TRBV6-3
CASSLWTGQVTQYF
>many|NA|TRBV20-1
CSAYRPGVNEQFF
>few|NA|TRBV4-3
CASSQGGGKLFF
>many|NA|TRBV7-8
CASSPGPQETQYF
>NA|TRBD1|TRBV30
CAWSPGGPEKLFF
>many|TRBD1|TRBV7-2
CASSSRDRTFYEQYF
>NA|TRBD1|TRBV3-1
CASSQERRGQGYF
>few|NA|TRBV25-1
CASSEGTNYGYTF
>many|TRBD2|TRBV10-3
CAISESQLVSGLAGNYNEQFF
>few|NA|TRBV12-3/TRBV12-4
CASSSLLGRLLYGYTF
>NA|NA|TRBV18
CASTGSQETQYF
>few|TRBD2|TRBV9
CASSPRSSGQETQYF